This T cell receptor beta chain appears in the sequencing data of a study of T cell repertoires in aging, cancer and after chemotherapy. General study findings and limits: Untreated cancer patients had significantly lower blood TCR diversity than age-matched healthy donors. In cancer patients, declining TCR diversity with age involved lost richness and lost evenness.

Peripheral blood genomic DNA, not sorted cells or RNA, was the template. This clonotype was seen a handful of times. The antigen is unknown. Rearranged V-D-J TRB sequences were amplified with a mixed TRB-A/B primer pool. TCRdb ran MiXCR on the multiplex PCR reads and lists one entry per CDR3 protein. The sample includes some 7,000 distinct CDR3 sequences, 35% to 45% of them seen just once. V was trimmed by 5 bases and J by 2 bases, leaving 12 bases between them. This CDR3 is 14 amino acids long. This TCR came from a human donor in good health. The chain is built from TRBV12-3 or TRBV12-4 and TRBJ1-1, with unresolved D. The source material was blood. The CDR3 sequence: CASSPHDLNTEAFF. The DNA for the CDR3 is TGTGCCAGCAGTCCGCACGATCTAAACACTGAAGCTTTCTTT.